Presented here are 27 T cell receptor beta chains from one specimen sequenced in a study of CD8 T cells in Susac syndrome. Random hexamers were used to reverse transcribe about 0.5 to 1 ug of RNA. TCRdb processed the immunoSEQ multiplex PCR reads anew with MiXCR; each CDR3 protein has one entry. The repertoire holds about 430,000 distinct CDR3 sequences, with approximately 89% as singletons. The material sequenced was CD8+ T cells from PBMCs. The receptors shown here come from a human donor with multiple sclerosis.

This chain uses TRBV30 with TRBJ2-1; either TRBD1 or TRBD2 may fit D (6 bases each). The V end was cut by 6 bases, the J end by 2 bases, with 17 bases between. The CDR3 consists of 15 residues. Germline loops: CDR1 GTSNPN, CDR2 SVGIG (reference sequence). CDR3: CACTPGAHAYNEQFF. The CDR3 DNA reads as TGTGCCTGTACCCCGGGGGCTCATGCCTACAATGAGCAGTTCTTC.

The chain has TRBV2 and TRBJ2-7; 13 nucleotides match TRBD2. The CDR3 spans 17 residues. With V trimmed by 6 bases and J by 5 bases, 13 bases remained unmatched. Germline V gene data show CDR1 as SNHLY and CDR2 as FYNNEI. CDR3 DNA sequence: TGTGCCAGCAGGGTGGAGACTAGCGGGGGGCCTCCTGACGAGCAGTACTTC. Its protein is CASRVETSGGPPDEQYF.

This clonotype was seen just once. The rearrangement uses TRBV4-1 and TRBJ2-4; 7 nucleotides match TRBD1. This CDR3 is 16 amino acids long. With 3 bases clipped from V and 5 bases from J, the junction kept 10 bases outside the gene matches. Germline V gene lookup returns CDR1 MGHRA and CDR2 YSYEKL. In DNA form, the CDR3 reads TGCGCCAGCAGCCATTTCAGGGACAGCCCGGAAAACATTCAGTACTTC. Protein sequence: CASSHFRDSPENIQYF.

The chain joins TRBV5-1 to TRBJ2-3; 8 bases agree with TRBD2. This CDR3 contains 17 residues. V lost 1 base and J lost 4; bases outside the gene matches: 11. Germline loops: CDR1 SGHRS, CDR2 YFSETQ. CDR3 amino acids: CASSLRGRGAWADTQYF. Here the CDR3 DNA reads TGCGCCAGCAGCTTGCGCGGGCGGGGGGCTTGGGCAGATACGCAGTATTTT. Supplemented by reference TRBV5-1 and TRBJ2-3, the full variable domain reads KAGVTQTPRYLIKTRGQQVTLSCSPISGHRSVSWYQQTPGQGLQFLFEYFSETQRNKGNFPGRFSGRQFSNSRSEMNVSTLELGDSALYLCASSLRGRGAWADTQYFGPGTRLTVL.

This clonotype has a single count. This chain connects TRBV7-9 to TRBJ1-4; D is unclear. V lost 7 bases, J lost 1 base, and 10 bases lay in between. CDR3 length equals 14 residues. Germline V CDR1 and CDR2: SEHNR, FQNEAQ (reference sequence). CDR3 in amino acids: CASTPQGTNEKLFF. CDR3 nucleotide sequence: TGTGCCAGCACCCCACAAGGAACTAATGAAAAACTGTTTTTT.

The rearrangement links TRBV6-6 to TRBJ1-1; TRBD1 aligns across 7 bases. This CDR3 comprises 16 residues. The germline CDR1 and CDR2 sequences are MNHNY and SVGAGI (reference sequence). J gave up 4 bases and V 3 bases, and 11 bases lay outside the gene matches. CDR3 in amino acids: CASSYDVGTAFTEAFF. CDR3 bases: TGTGCCAGCAGTTATGATGTAGGGACAGCCTTCACTGAAGCTTTCTTT.

The V call is TRBV7-9, the J call TRBJ2-1; either TRBD1 or TRBD2 may fit D (5 bases each). The CDR3 is 14 residues long. Germline V CDR1 and CDR2: SEHNR, FQNEAQ (reference sequence). V lost 5 bases and J 4 bases, leaving 12 bases between the germline ends. The CDR3 nucleotides read TGTGCCAGCAGCCACGGGACGGAATACAATGAGCAGTTCTTC. Encoded protein: CASSHGTEYNEQFF.

The chain is built from TRBV4-1 and TRBJ1-1, with a possible D match to TRBD1 (6 bases). V lost 5 bases to trimming and J lost 0 bases, with 10 bases between them. The CDR3 contains 14 residues. CDR1 is MGHRA and CDR2 is YSYEKL in the germline V gene. As DNA, the CDR3 is TGCGCCAGCAGCGCCCGGACAGTGAACACTGAAGCTTTCTTT. Protein: CASSARTVNTEAFF.

The chain recombines TRBV6-5 with TRBJ1-5; the D is unclear. The CDR3 is 15 amino acids. The ends were cut back, 0 bases at V and 2 bases at J, with 8 bases in the middle. The germline V gene has CDR1 MNHEY and CDR2 SVGAGI. CDR3 DNA: TGTGCCAGCAGTTACTCGCGGGAGGGCAATCAGCCCCAGCATTTT. It codes for CASSYSREGNQPQHF.

The chain carries TRBV19 and TRBJ1-5; D is perhaps TRBD1 (6 bases). Deletions cut 8 bases from V and 3 bases from J, with 17 bases between. Per germline, CDR1 LNHDA and CDR2 SQIVND (reference sequence). This CDR3 spans 15 amino acids. The CDR3 region has the DNA TGTGCCAGTGGGCGGGCGGACAGCGCCAATCAGCCCCAGCATTTT. It yields the protein CASGRADSANQPQHF.

The chain recombines TRBV11-2 with TRBJ2-3; TRBD2 might be the D (7 bases). The V and J ends lost 5 bases and 2 bases respectively, with 20 bases between them. This CDR3 region has 17 residues. CDR1 is SGHAT and CDR2 is FQNNGV in the germline V gene. Here the CDR3 DNA reads TGTGCCAGCAGCCTCGACTTAGGGGGAGGGGACACAGATACGCAGTATTTT. It yields the protein CASSLDLGGGDTDTQYF.

The chain couples TRBV5-4 to TRBJ1-1; possible D gene TRBD1, 6 bases. The V end was cut by 0 bases, the J end by 4 bases, with 19 bases between. The V gene's germline CDR1 is SGHNT and CDR2 YYREEE (reference sequence). CDR3 size: 17 residues. CDR3 residues: CASSLGVGGIGGTEAFF. The CDR3 DNA reads as TGTGCCAGCAGCTTGGGTGTAGGGGGGATAGGAGGCACTGAAGCTTTCTTT.

The chain links TRBV20-1 to TRBJ2-2; D is unclear. Per germline, CDR1 DFQATT and CDR2 SNEGSKA (reference sequence). The CDR3 runs 15 residues. V was pared by 1 base and J by 5 bases, with 14 bases between. CDR3: CSARGGTLRTGELFF. CDR3 nucleotides: TGCAGTGCTAGAGGGGGAACACTCCGGACCGGGGAGCTGTTTTTT.

V gene TRBV7-9 combines with J gene TRBJ2-1; D unresolved. CDR3 length equals 12 residues. Germline lookup yields CDR1 SEHNR and CDR2 FQNEAQ (reference sequence). Trimming stripped 5 bases from V and 4 bases from J, with 6 bases between. CDR3 in DNA: TGTGCCAGCAGCAGATTATACAATGAGCAGTTCTTC. This translates into CASSRLYNEQFF.

The chain couples TRBV4-2 to TRBJ2-1; the match to TRBD2 covers 7 bases. With V trimmed by 0 bases and J by 1 base, 12 bases remained unmatched. Per the germline V gene, CDR1 is LGHNA and CDR2 is YNFKEQ. The CDR3 is 19 amino acids. The CDR3 DNA sequence: TGTGCCAGCAGCCAAGAGAGGGGTCTAGCGGAAATATCCTACAATGAGCAGTTCTTC. It translates to CASSQERGLAEISYNEQFF.

CDR3 sequence reads: CASSLPQGYNEKLFF. The DNA of the CDR3 is TGCGCCAGCAGCCTACCTCAGGGATATAATGAAAAACTGTTTTTT. This chain joins TRBV5-1 and TRBJ1-4, with TRBD1 as a possible D gene (5 bases). The CDR3 has 15 residues. Trimming took 4 bases from V and 4 from J, leaving 14 bases between them. Germline CDR1 and CDR2: SGHRS and YFSETQ.

The J gene is TRBJ2-3, the V gene TRBV6-5, with unresolved D. The CDR3 covers 15 residues. Germline CDR1 and CDR2: MNHEY and SVGAGI. V lost 0 bases and J lost 0, with 7 bases in between. The CDR3 spells CASSYSSSSTDTQYF. The CDR3 DNA follows: TGTGCCAGCAGTTACTCGAGTTCCAGCACAGATACGCAGTATTTT.

The chain has TRBV11-2 and TRBJ2-3, with 7 bases matching TRBD1. Looked up from germline, CDR1 is SGHAT and CDR2 is FQNNGV. J gave up 3 bases and V 5 bases, and 2 bases lay outside the gene matches. This CDR3 comprises 13 residues. The CDR3 DNA follows: TGTGCCAGCAGCCACAGGGGAACAGATACGCAGTATTTT. Encoded protein: CASSHRGTDTQYF.

This chain joins TRBV7-3 and TRBJ2-2, with D uncertain. Between the trimmed V and J ends, which lost 6 bases and 0 bases, there was a span of 8 bases. This CDR3 has 14 residues. Germline assignment: CDR1 SGHTA and CDR2 FQGTGA. The CDR3 sequence: CASRSWTNTGELFF. CDR3 nucleotides: TGTGCCAGCAGATCCTGGACGAACACCGGGGAGCTGTTTTTT.

This clonotype was seen more than once but under ten times. The rearrangement links TRBV4-1 to TRBJ1-1; D not certain. V was shortened by 2 bases and J by 8 bases, with 6 bases between the two germline ends. Germline V gene sequence: CDR1 MGHRA, CDR2 YSYEKL. This CDR3 contains 11 residues. The CDR3 nucleotides read TGCGCCAGCAGCCAACTCAACGAAGCTTTCTTT. Translating it yields CASSQLNEAFF.

Details on this clonotype: Because it lacks the conserved phenylalanine or tryptophan at the end, this CDR3 is likely a read error. The chain is built from TRBV7-8 and TRBJ2-5; perhaps TRBD2 as D (5 bases). The V end was cut by 6 bases, the J end by 1 base, with 6 bases between. Germline loops: CDR1 SGHVS, CDR2 FQNEAQ. This CDR3 has 12 amino acids. CDR3 DNA sequence: TGTGCCAGCAGAGGAGGCCAAGAGACCCAGTACTCC. The encoded protein is CASRGGQETQYS.

This clonotype was picked up a small number of times. This chain joins TRBV5-1 and TRBJ2-7; 8 positions match TRBD1. Per the germline V gene, CDR1 is SGHRS and CDR2 is YFSETQ. V gave up 5 bases and J gave up 2 bases; unmatched junction bases: 6. CDR3 length equals 14 residues. In DNA, the CDR3 is TGCGCCAGCAGTCGGACAGGGAAAACCTACGAGCAGTACTTC. Translating gives CASSRTGKTYEQYF.

The chain has TRBV4-1 and TRBJ1-5; D may be TRBD1 (5 bases). The CDR3 loop spans 15 amino acids. The germline CDR1 and CDR2 sequences are MGHRA and YSYEKL. With 0 bases removed from V and 4 bases from J, the gap between germline ends came to 10 bases. The CDR3 DNA reads as TGCGCCAGCAGCCAAGATGCGGCAGGGAATCAGCCCCAGCATTTT. This sequence encodes CASSQDAAGNQPQHF.

This clonotype was seen a handful of times. This rearrangement joins TRBV20-1 to TRBJ2-7; 10 bases align to TRBD2. Germline values: CDR1 DFQATT, CDR2 SNEGSKA (reference sequence). The CDR3 covers 16 residues. Trimming took 0 bases from V and 2 from J; bases not matched to a gene: 7. In DNA, the CDR3 is TGCAGTGCTAGAGATCGTCGCCTAGCGGGAGCCTACGAGCAGTACTTC. Residues: CSARDRRLAGAYEQYF.

V and J are TRBV19 and TRBJ1-1, with D hard to call. V was shortened by 6 bases and J by 2 bases, with 16 bases between the two germline ends. CDR3 length: 15 amino acids. The germline V gene has CDR1 LNHDA and CDR2 SQIVND (reference sequence). This CDR3 is CASRETYLSNTEAFF. CDR3 in DNA: TGTGCCAGTAGGGAGACATACCTGTCTAACACTGAAGCTTTCTTT.

The V and J genes are TRBV18 and TRBJ2-7, with a weak D call TRBD2 (5 bases). This CDR3 is 12 amino acids long. The V gene lost 2 bases and the J gene lost 4 bases, with 6 bases spanning the gap. Germline CDR1 KGHSH, CDR2 LQKENI. In nucleotides, the CDR3 is TGTGCCAGCTCACCAGAGGGTTACGAGCAGTACTTC. Translation gives CASSPEGYEQYF.

This clonotype was picked up a small number of times. The chain combines TRBV6-6 with TRBJ1-5; 7 bases are shared with TRBD1. Germline trimming cut 1 base from V and 6 bases from J; bases unmatched to any gene: 6. The CDR3 consists of 15 residues. From germline, CDR1 is MNHNY and CDR2 SVGAGI (reference sequence). The chain's CDR3 is CASSYFQGDGQPQHF. CDR3 DNA: TGTGCCAGCAGTTACTTCCAGGGGGATGGTCAGCCCCAGCATTTT.